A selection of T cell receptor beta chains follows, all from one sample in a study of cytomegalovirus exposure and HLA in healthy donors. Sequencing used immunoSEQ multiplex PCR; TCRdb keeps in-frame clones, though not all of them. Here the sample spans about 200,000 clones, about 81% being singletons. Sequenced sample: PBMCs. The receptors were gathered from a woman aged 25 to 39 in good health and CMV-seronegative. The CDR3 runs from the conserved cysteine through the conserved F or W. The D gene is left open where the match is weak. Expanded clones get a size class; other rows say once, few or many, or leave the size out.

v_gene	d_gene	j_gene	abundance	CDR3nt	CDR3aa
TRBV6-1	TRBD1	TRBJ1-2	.	TGTGCCAGCAGTGAAGGCGTGACAGGGTATGGCTACACCTTC	CASSEGVTGYGYTF
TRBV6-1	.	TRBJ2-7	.	TGTGCCAGCAGTCGGACAGTATCCTACGAGCAGTACTTC	CASSRTVSYEQYF
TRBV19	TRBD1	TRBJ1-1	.	TGTGCCAGTACCGCGGACAGGGTGAACACTGAAGCTTTCTTT	CASTADRVNTEAFF
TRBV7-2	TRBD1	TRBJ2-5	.	TGTGCCAGCAGCTTTGACAGGGGTTCGCTGGAGACCCAGTACTTC	CASSFDRGSLETQYF
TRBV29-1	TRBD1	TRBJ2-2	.	TGCAGCGTTGGCCGGGACAGGGGCCGAACGAACACCGGGGAGCTGTTTTTT	CSVGRDRGRTNTGELFF
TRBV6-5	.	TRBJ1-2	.	TGTGCCAGCAGCTTGTTGGGGGGTGGCTACACCTTC	CASSLLGGGYTF
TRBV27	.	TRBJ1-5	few	TGTGCCAGCAGCCCGACAGCCTATAGCAATCAGCCCCAGCATTTT	CASSPTAYSNQPQHF
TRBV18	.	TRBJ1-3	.	TGTGCCAGCTCACCACCGCCAATAGATGTACTGAACACCATATATTTT	CASSPPPIDVLNTIYF
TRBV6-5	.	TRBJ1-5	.	TGTGCCAGCAGTTACGGTCCGCCCGGGAGCAATCAGCCCCAGCATTTT	CASSYGPPGSNQPQHF
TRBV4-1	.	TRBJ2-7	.	TGCGCCAGCAGCCAAGCGGCGGGACTCTCCTACGAGCAGTACTTC	CASSQAAGLSYEQYF
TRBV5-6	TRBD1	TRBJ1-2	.	TGTGCCAGCAGCCTAGACAGGGGGAGAGGCTACACCTTC	CASSLDRGRGYTF
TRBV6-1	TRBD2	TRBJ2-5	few	TGTGCCAGCAGTGAGAGACTAGCGGGAGGCCCCCAAGAGACCCAGTACTTC	CASSERLAGGPQETQYF
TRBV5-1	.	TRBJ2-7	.	TGCGCCAGCAGCTTCTCCACTAATGAGCAGTACTTC	CASSFSTNEQYF
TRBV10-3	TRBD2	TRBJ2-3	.	TGTGCCATCAAACTAGCGGGGGGGGCAGCAGATACGCAGTATTTT	CAIKLAGGAADTQYF
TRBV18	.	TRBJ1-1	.	TGTGCCAGCTCACCGGCGAGGGTAGGGACTGAAGCTTTCTTT	CASSPARVGTEAFF
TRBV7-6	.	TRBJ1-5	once	TGTGCCAGCAGCTTAGCTATGGCAGGGGGCAATCAGCCCCAGCATTTT	CASSLAMAGGNQPQHF
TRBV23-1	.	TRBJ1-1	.	TGCGCCAGCAGTCGTCGACAGGAAGCTTTCTTT	CASSRRQEAFF
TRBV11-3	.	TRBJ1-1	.	TGTGCCAGCAGCCGAGGAGGGAACACTGAAGCTTTCTTT	CASSRGGNTEAFF
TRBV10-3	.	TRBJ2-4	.	TGTGCCATCAGTGACGCTCGGGGATTTAGGGAAAACATTCAGTACTTC	CAISDARGFRENIQYF
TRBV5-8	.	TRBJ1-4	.	TGTGCCAGCAGCTTGAACAGGGAGGGCGAAAAACTGTTTTTT	CASSLNREGEKLFF
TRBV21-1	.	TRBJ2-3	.	TGTGCCAGCAGCAACCGGGAGGGTGGTGTAGATACGCAGTATTTT	CASSNREGGVDTQYF
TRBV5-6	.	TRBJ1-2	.	TGTGCCAGCAGCTTCTCCAATAACAGGGTAGTCAATGGCTACACCTTC	CASSFSNNRVVNGYTF
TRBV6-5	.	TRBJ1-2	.	TGTGCCAGTAGAATTGGGGGGACCTGGGAAGGCTACACCTTC	CASRIGGTWEGYTF
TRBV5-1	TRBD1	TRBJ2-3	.	TGCGCCAGCAGCGACAGGGAAAGCACAGATACGCAGTATTTT	CASSDRESTDTQYF
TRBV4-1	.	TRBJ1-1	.	TGCGCCAGCAGCCAATCCCGGGATTACGGCACTGAAGCTTTCTTT	CASSQSRDYGTEAFF
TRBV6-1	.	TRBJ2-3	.	TGTGCCAGCAGGGGACTTACTGGCACAGATACGCAGTATTTT	CASRGLTGTDTQYF
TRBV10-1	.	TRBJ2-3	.	TGCGCCAGCAGTGAGAGCCCAAGCCCCACAGATACGCAGTATTTT	CASSESPSPTDTQYF
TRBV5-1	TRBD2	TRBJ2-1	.	TGCGCCAGCCAAGGGCTAGCGGGAGTTTTGCAATCCTACAATGAGCAGTTCTTC	CASQGLAGVLQSYNEQFF
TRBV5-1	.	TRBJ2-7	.	TGCGCCAGCAGCCTGAGCGTTTCCTCCTACGAGCAGTACTTC	CASSLSVSSYEQYF
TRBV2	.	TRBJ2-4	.	TGTGCCAGCAGGGTTCTAGAAAACATTCAGTACTTC	CASRVLENIQYF
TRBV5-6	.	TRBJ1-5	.	TGTGCCAGCAGCTTGAAGAGGGACTCTGATCAGCCCCAGCATTTT	CASSLKRDSDQPQHF
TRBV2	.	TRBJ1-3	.	TGTGCCAGCAGGGCTCATGAGGGTTCTGGAAACACCATATATTTT	CASRAHEGSGNTIYF
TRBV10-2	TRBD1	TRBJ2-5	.	TGCGCCAGCAGCCGGGACAGGTTTTTCCAAGAGACCCAGTACTTC	CASSRDRFFQETQYF
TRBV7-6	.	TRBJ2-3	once	TGTGCCAGCAGCCTAAGATCCCCCACAGATACGCAGTATTTT	CASSLRSPTDTQYF
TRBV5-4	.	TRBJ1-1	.	TGTGCCAGCAGCTTTATTCAGGGGAACCTACATGAAGCTTTCTTT	CASSFIQGNLHEAFF
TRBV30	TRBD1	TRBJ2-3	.	TGTGCCTGGACTTCGGGACAGAGCACAGATACGCAGTATTTT	CAWTSGQSTDTQYF
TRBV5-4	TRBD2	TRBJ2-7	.	TGTGCCAGCAGCTTTCCGTTTAGCGGGGATCCCTACGAGCAGTACTTC	CASSFPFSGDPYEQYF
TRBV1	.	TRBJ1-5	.	TGCACCAGCAGCCAACCGACAGGGGGCGATCAGCCCCAGCATTTT	CTSSQPTGGDQPQHF
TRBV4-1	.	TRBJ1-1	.	TGCGCCAGCAGCCAAGACAGAACCAATGAAGCTTTCTTT	CASSQDRTNEAFF
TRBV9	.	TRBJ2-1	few	TGTGCCAGCAGCCTGGGCCTTAGCGCCCTATCCTACAATGAGCAGTTCTTC	CASSLGLSALSYNEQFF
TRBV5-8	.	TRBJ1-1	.	TGTGCCAGCAGCTTGGAGGGGGGGCTCACTGAAGCTTTCTTT	CASSLEGGLTEAFF
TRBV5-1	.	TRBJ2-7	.	TGCGCCAGCAGCTTGGGACAGGTATACGAGCAGTACTTC	CASSLGQVYEQYF
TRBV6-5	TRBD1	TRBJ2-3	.	TGTGCCAGCAGGAGGGGGCGAAGCACAGATACGCAGTATTTT	CASRRGRSTDTQYF
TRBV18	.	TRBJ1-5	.	TGTGCCAGCTCCCACGGGGGACGTAGCAATCAGCCCCAGCATTTT	CASSHGGRSNQPQHF
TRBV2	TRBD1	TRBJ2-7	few	TGTGCCAGCAGGGACAGGGATTACTCCTACGAGCAGTACTTC	CASRDRDYSYEQYF
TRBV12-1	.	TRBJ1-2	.	TGTGCCAGCAGCTTTGGGTTCAGGGGGCGCTTATATGGCGGCTACACCTTC	CASSFGFRGRLYGGYTF
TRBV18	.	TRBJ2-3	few	TGTGCCAGCTCACCAAACAGCCCCACAGATACGCAGTATTTT	CASSPNSPTDTQYF
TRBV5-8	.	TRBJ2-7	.	TGTGCCAGCAGCTTGGGGGTTCGGAGATCCTACGAGCAGTACTTC	CASSLGVRRSYEQYF
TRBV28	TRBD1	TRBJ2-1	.	TGTGCCAGCAAACCCGTGGACAGGGGCGGTAGCGAGCAGTTCTTC	CASKPVDRGGSEQFF
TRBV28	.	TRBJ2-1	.	TGTGCCAGCAGTGTCCAGGGATACAATGAGCAGTTCTTC	CASSVQGYNEQFF
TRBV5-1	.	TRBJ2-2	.	TGCGCCAGCAGCTCTACTAGAAACGTTCCCGGGGAGCTGTTTTTT	CASSSTRNVPGELFF
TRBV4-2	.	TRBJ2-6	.	TGTGCCAGCAGCCAAATAGGGGTGACTGTCAGCTCTGGGGCCAACGTCCTGACTTTC	CASSQIGVTVSSGANVLTF
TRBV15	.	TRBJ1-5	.	TGTGCCACCAGCAGAGGCAGGGATGAGCCCCAGCATTTT	CATSRGRDEPQHF